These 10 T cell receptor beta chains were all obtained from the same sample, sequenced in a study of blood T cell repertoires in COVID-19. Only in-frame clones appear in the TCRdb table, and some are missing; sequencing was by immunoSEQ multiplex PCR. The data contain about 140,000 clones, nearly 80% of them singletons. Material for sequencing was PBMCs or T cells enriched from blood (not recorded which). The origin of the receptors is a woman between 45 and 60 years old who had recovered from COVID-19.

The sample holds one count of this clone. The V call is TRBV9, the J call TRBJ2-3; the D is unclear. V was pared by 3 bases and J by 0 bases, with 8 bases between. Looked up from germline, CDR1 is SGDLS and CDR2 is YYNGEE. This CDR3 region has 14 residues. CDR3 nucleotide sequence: TGTGCCAGCAGCGCGGCAGGAAGCACAGATACGCAGTATTTT. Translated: CASSAAGSTDTQYF.

The CDR3 here is CASSQGASRGPSYNEQFF. CDR3 in DNA: TGCGCCAGCAGCCAAGGGGCCTCGCGGGGTCCATCCTACAATGAGCAGTTCTTC. V is TRBV4-1 and J is TRBJ2-1; possibly TRBD2 for D (6 bases). Per the germline V gene, CDR1 is MGHRA and CDR2 is YSYEKL. With 1 base removed from V and 1 base from J, the gap between germline ends came to 17 bases. There are 18 residues in the CDR3.

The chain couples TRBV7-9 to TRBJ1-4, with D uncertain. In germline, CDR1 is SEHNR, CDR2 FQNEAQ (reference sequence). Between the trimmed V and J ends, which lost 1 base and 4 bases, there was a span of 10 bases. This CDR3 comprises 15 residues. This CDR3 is CASSLGGSYNEKLFF. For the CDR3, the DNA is TGTGCCAGCAGCTTAGGTGGCAGTTATAATGAAAAACTGTTTTTT.

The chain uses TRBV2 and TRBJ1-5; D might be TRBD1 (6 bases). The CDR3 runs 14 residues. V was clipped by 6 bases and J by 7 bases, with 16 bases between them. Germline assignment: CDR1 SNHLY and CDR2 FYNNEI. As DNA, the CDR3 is TGTGCCAGCAGGGAAACAGGGATAAGACAGCCCCAGCATTTT. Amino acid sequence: CASRETGIRQPQHF.

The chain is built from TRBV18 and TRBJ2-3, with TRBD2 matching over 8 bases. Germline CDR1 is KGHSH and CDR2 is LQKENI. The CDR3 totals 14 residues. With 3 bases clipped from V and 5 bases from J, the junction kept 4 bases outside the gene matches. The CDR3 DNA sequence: TGTGCCAGCTCACCCGTGGCGGGAGGAGATACGCAGTATTTT. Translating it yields CASSPVAGGDTQYF.

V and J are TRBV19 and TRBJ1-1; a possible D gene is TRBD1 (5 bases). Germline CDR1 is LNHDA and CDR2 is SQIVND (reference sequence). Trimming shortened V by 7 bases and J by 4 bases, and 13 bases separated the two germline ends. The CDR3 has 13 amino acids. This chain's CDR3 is CASTLLGGTEAFF. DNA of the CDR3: TGTGCCAGTACCCTTCTGGGGGGCACTGAAGCTTTCTTT.

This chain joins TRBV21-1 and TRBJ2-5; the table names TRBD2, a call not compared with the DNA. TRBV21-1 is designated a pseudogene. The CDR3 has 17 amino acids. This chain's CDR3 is CASSNGSSHGVQETQYF. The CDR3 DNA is TGTGCCAGCAGCAACGGGAGCTCCCACGGAGTCCAAGAGACCCAGTACTTC.

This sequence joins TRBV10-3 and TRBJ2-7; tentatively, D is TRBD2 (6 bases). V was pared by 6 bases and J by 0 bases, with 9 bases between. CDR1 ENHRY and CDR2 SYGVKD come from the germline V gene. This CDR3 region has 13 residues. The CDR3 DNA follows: TGTGCCATCAGAGACGGGAGCTCCTACGAGCAGTACTTC. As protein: CAIRDGSSYEQYF.

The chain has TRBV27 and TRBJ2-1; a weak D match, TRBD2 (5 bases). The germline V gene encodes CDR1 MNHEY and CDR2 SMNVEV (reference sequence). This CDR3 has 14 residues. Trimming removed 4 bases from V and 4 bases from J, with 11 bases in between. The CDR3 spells CASSWRVGYNEQFF. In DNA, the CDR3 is TGTGCCAGCAGTTGGCGGGTCGGGTACAATGAGCAGTTCTTC.

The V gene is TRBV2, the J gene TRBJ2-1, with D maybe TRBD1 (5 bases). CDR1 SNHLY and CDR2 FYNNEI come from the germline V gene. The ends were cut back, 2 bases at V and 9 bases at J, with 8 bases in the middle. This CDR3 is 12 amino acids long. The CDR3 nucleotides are TGTGCCAGCAGTGAAAGGGGTGGTGAGCAGTTCTTC. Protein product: CASSERGGEQFF.